This section outlines one T cell receptor (beta chain) sequence together with its context. The CDR3 is 14 residues long. V lost 5 bases to trimming and J lost 5 bases, with 15 bases between them. CDR1 is LNHDA, CDR2 SQIVND, per germline (reference sequence). This sample is part of a study of blood T cell repertoires in COVID-19. Original handling: Estimation of nucleated cell counts was performed using reference gene primer amplification. Generated by immunoSEQ multiplex PCR, the TCRdb table keeps only in-frame clones and is missing some. The DNA gave D and trimming, while V, J and clone size come from that table. The table lists about 68,000 clones, approximately 80% of them singletons, with less than 25% in the top ten.

The TCR originated in a human donor in a cohort sampled during active COVID-19. The gene calls are TRBV19 and TRBJ1-1; maybe TRBD1 (5 bases). Sequenced input: peripheral blood. CDR3 DNA sequence: TGTGCCAGTAGTGTCCAGGGAGGGGATACTGAAGCTTTCTTT. It translates to CASSVQGGDTEAFF.